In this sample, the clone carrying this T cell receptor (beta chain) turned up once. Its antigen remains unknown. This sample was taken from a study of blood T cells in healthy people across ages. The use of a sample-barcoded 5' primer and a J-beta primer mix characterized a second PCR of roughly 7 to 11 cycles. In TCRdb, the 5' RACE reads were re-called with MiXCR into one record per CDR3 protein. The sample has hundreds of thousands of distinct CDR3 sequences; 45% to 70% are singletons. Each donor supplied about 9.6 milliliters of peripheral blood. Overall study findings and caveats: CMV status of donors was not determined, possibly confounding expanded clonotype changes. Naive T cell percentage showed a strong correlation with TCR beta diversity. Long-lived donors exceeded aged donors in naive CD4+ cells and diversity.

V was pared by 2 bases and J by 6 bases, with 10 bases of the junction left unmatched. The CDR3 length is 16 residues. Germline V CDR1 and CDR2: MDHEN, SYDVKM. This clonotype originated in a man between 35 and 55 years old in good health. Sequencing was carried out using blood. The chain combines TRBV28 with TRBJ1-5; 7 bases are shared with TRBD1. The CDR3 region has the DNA TGTGCCAGCAGTTTAGAGGGAACAGGGGCCCTTCAGCCCCAGCATTTT. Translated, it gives CASSLEGTGALQPQHF. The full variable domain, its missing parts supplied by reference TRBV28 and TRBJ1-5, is DVKVTQSSRYLVKRTGEKVFLECVQDMDHENMFWYRQDPGLGLRLIYFSYDVKMKEKGDIPEGYSVSREKKERFSLILESASTNQTSMYLCASSLEGTGALQPQHFGDGTRLSIL.